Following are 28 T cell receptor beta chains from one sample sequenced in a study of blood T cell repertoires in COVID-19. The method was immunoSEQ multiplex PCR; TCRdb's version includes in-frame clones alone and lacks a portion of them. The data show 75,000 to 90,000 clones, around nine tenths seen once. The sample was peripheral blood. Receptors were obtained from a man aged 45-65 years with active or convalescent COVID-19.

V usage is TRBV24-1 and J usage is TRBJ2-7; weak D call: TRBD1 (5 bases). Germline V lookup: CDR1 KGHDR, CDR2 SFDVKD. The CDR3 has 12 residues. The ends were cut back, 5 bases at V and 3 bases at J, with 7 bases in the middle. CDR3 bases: TGTGCCACCAGTGCAGGGAACTACGAGCAGTACTTC. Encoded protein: CATSAGNYEQYF.

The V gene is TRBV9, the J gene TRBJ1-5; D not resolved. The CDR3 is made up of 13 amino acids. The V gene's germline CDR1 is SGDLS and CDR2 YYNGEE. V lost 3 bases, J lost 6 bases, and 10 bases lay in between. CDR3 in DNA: TGTGCCAGCAGCGGGGTAGGGAGTCAGCCCCAGCATTTT. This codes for CASSGVGSQPQHF.

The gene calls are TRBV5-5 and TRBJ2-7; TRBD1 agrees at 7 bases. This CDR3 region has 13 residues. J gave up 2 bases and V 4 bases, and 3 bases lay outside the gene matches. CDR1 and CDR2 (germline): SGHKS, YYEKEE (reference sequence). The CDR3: CASSRDRAYEQYV. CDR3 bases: TGTGCCAGCAGCCGTGACAGGGCCTACGAGCAGTACGTC.

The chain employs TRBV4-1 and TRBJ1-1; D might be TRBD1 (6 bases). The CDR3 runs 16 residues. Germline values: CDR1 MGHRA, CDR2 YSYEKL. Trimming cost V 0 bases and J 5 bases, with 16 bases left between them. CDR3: CASSQENGGQRTEAFF. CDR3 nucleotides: TGCGCCAGCAGCCAAGAGAACGGGGGGCAGCGGACTGAAGCTTTCTTT.

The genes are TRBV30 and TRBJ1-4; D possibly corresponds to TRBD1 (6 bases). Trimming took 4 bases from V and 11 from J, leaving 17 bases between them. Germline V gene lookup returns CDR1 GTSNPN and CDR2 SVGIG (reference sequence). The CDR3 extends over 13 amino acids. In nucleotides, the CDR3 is TGTGCCTGGACCCCTCTGTCCCAGGGGAAACTGTTTTTT. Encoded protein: CAWTPLSQGKLFF.

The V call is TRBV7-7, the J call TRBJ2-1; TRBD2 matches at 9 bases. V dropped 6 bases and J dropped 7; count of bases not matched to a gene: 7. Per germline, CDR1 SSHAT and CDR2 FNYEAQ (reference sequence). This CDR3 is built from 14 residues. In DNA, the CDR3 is TGTGCCAGCAGTCCTCGCGGGGGGGGGAATGAGCAGTTCTTC. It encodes CASSPRGGGNEQFF.

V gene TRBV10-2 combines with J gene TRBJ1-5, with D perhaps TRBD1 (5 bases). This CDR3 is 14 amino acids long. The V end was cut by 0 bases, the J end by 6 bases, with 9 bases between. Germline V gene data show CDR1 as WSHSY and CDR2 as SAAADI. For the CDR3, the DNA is TGCGCCAGCAGTGAGTCACCGGGGGTTCAGCCCCAGCATTTT. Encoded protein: CASSESPGVQPQHF.

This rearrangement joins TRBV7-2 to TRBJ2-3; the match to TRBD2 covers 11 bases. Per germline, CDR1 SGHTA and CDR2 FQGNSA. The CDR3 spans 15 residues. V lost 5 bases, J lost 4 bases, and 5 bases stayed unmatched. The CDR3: CASSLQTSGADTQYF. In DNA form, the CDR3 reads TGTGCCAGCAGCCTGCAGACTAGCGGGGCAGATACGCAGTATTTT.

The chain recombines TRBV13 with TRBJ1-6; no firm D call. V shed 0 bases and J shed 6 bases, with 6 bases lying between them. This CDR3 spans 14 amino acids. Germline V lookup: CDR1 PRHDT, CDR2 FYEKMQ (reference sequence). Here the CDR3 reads CASSLGTGNSPLHF. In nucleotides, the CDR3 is TGTGCCAGCAGCTTAGGGACGGGTAATTCACCCCTCCACTTT.

CDR3 DNA: TGTGCCAGTAGCCCTTGGACAGATAATTCACCCCTCCACTTT. This sequence encodes CASSPWTDNSPLHF. The gene calls are TRBV19 and TRBJ1-6; weak D call: TRBD1 (6 bases). CDR1 is LNHDA, CDR2 SQIVND, per germline (reference sequence). The V end lost 6 bases, the J end lost 5 bases, and 11 bases lay between the germline ends. This CDR3 spans 14 amino acids.

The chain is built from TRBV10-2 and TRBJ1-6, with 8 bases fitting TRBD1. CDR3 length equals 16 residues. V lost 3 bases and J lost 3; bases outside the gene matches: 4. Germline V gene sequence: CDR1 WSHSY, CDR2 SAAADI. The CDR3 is CASSDGGQGYNSPLHF. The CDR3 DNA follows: TGCGCCAGCAGTGACGGTGGACAGGGCTATAATTCACCCCTCCACTTT.

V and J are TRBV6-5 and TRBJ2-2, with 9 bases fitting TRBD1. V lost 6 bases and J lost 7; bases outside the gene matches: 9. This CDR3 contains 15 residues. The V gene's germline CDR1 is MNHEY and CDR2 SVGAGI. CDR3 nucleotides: TGTGCCAGCAGCCGTCCCGGGACAGGGATCGGGGAGCTGTTTTTT. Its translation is CASSRPGTGIGELFF.

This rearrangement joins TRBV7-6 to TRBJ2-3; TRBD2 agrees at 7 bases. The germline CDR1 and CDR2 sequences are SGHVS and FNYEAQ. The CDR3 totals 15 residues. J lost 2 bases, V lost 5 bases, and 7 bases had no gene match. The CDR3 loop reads CASSPPGGVTDTQYF. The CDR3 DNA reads TGTGCCAGCAGCCCGCCTGGGGGGGTCACAGATACGCAGTATTTT.

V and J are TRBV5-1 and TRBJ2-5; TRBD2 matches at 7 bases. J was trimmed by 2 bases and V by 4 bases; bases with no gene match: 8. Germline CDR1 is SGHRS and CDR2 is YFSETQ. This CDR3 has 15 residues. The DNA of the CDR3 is TGCGCCAGCAGCCGGGGACCAGCGGGGCAAGAGACCCAGTACTTC. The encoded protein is CASSRGPAGQETQYF. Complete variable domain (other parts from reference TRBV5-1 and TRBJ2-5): KAGVTQTPRYLIKTRGQQVTLSCSPISGHRSVSWYQQTPGQGLQFLFEYFSETQRNKGNFPGRFSGRQFSNSRSEMNVSTLELGDSALYLCASSRGPAGQETQYFGPGTRLLVL.

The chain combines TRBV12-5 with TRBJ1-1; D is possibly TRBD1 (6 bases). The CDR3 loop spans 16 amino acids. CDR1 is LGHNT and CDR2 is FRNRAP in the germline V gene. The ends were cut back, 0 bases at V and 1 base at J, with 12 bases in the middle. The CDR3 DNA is TGTGCTAGTGGTTTGGTACTAGGACAGTCGAACACTGAAGCTTTCTTT. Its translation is CASGLVLGQSNTEAFF. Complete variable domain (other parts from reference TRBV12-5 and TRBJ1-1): DARVTQTPRHKVTEMGQEVTMRCQPILGHNTVFWYRQTMMQGLELLAYFRNRAPLDDSGMPKDRFSAEMPDATLATLKIQPSEPRDSAVYFCASGLVLGQSNTEAFFGQGTRLTVV.

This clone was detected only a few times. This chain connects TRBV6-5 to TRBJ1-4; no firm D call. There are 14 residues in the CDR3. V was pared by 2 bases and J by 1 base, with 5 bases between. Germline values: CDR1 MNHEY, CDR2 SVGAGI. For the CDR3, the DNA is TGTGCCAGCAGTTACGGCGGAACTAATGAAAAACTGTTTTTT. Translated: CASSYGGTNEKLFF.

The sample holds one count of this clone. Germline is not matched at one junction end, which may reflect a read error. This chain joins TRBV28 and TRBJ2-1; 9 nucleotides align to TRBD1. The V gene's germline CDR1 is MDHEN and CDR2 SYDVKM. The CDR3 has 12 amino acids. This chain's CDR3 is CASSFQGQGEVF. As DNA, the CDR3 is TGTGCCAGCAGTTTCCAGGGACAGGGTGAGGTCTTC.

This CDR3 reads CASSRGSGLQETQYF. The CDR3 region has the DNA TGCGCCAGCAGTCGGGGTAGCGGGCTCCAAGAGACCCAGTACTTC. This sequence joins TRBV10-2 and TRBJ2-5; the match to TRBD2 covers 7 bases. V lost 5 bases and J lost 1; bases outside the gene matches: 7. CDR1 is WSHSY and CDR2 is SAAADI in the germline V gene. CDR3 length equals 15 residues.

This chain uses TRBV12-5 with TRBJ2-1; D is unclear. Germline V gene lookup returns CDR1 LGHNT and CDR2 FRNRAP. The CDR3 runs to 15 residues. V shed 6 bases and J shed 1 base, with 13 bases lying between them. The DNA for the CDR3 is TGTGCTAGTGGCCCAACAGAGCAGTCCTACAATGAGCAGTTCTTC. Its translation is CASGPTEQSYNEQFF.

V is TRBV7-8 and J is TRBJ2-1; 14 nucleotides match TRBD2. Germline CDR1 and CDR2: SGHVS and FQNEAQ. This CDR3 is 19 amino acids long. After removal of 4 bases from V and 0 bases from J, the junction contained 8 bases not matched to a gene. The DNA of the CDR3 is TGTGCCAGCAGCTCGGGACTAGCGGGGGAACACCCCTCCTACAATGAGCAGTTCTTC. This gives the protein CASSSGLAGEHPSYNEQFF.

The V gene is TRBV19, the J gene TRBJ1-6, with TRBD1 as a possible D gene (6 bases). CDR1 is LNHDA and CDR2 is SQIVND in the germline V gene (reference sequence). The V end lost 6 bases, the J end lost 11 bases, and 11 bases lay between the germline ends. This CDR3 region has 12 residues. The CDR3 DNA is TGTGCCAGTAGCGCCGGACAGACACCCCTCCACTTT. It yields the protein CASSAGQTPLHF.

CDR3 DNA: TGTGCCACCAGTGATCCGCCGGGACAGGGCAGCGACACCGGGGAGCTGTTTTTT. This gives the protein CATSDPPGQGSDTGELFF. The chain combines TRBV24-1 with TRBJ2-2; 9 nucleotides agree with TRBD1. CDR3 length: 18 residues. V shed 3 bases and J 3 bases; nucleotides not matched to a gene: 10. Germline V gene lookup returns CDR1 KGHDR and CDR2 SFDVKD.

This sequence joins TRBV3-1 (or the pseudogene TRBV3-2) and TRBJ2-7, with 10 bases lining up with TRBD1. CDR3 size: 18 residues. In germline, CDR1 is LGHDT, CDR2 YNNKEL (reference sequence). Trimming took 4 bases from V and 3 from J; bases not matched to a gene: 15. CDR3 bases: TGTGCCAGCAGCCGTCGGATAGGAAACGGACAGGGGGTCTACGAGCAGTACTTC. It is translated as CASSRRIGNGQGVYEQYF.

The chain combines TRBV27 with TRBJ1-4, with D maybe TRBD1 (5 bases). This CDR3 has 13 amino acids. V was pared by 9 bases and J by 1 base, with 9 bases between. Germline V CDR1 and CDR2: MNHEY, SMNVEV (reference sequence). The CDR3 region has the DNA TGTGCCAGGTCGGGGGTAACTAATGAAAAACTGTTTTTT. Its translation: CARSGVTNEKLFF.

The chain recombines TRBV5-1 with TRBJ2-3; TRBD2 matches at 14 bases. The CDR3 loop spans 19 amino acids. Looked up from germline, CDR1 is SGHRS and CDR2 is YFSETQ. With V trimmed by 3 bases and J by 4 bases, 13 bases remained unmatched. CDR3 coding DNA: TGCGCCAGCAGCTGGGGACTAGCGGGGGTCCCCAGAGCCGCAGATACGCAGTATTTT. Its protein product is CASSWGLAGVPRAADTQYF. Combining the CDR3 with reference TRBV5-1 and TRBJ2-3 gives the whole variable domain KAGVTQTPRYLIKTRGQQVTLSCSPISGHRSVSWYQQTPGQGLQFLFEYFSETQRNKGNFPGRFSGRQFSNSRSEMNVSTLELGDSALYLCASSWGLAGVPRAADTQYFGPGTRLTVL.

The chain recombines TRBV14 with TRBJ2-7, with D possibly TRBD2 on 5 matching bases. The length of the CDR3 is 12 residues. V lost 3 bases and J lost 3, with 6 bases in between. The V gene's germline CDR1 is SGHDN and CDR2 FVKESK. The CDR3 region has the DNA TGTGCCAGCAGCCACGGGGACTACGAGCAGTACTTC. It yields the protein CASSHGDYEQYF.

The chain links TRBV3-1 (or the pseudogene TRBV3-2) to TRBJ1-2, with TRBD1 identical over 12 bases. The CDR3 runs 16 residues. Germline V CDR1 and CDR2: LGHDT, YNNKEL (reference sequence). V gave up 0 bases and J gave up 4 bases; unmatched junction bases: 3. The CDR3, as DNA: TGTGCCAGCAGCCAAGAAGGGACAGGGGGCGTCTATGGCTACACCTTC. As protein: CASSQEGTGGVYGYTF.

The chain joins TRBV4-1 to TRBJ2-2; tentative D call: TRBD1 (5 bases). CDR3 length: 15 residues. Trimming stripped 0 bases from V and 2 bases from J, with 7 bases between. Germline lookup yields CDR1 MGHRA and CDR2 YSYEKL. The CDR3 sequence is CASSQDRVNTGELFF. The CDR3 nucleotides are TGCGCCAGCAGCCAAGACAGGGTTAACACCGGGGAGCTGTTTTTT.